The entry below describes one TCR beta chain. This sample stems from a study of blood T cell repertoires in COVID-19. Study summary: COVID-19 samples, acute and convalescent, were from the United States, Italy and Spain.

Original analysis: Amplification with reference gene primers provided the estimates of nucleated cell counts. This table comes from immunoSEQ multiplex PCR, and its TCRdb copy is limited to in-frame clones, with some not included. V, J and clone size were drawn from that table, and D and trimming were deduced from the DNA. The table has about 200,000 clones, 85% to 90% seen once. The CDR3 is made up of 14 amino acids. Germline values: CDR1 MNHEY, CDR2 SVGAGI. V was shortened by 6 bases and J by 1 base, with 10 bases between the two germline ends. The genes are TRBV6-5 and TRBJ1-5; D not resolved. Sequenced: peripheral blood. The TCR comes from a man between 50 and 59 years old with acute or convalescent COVID-19. In nucleotides, the CDR3 is TGTGCCAGCAGGCGAACCGGGAGCAATCAGCCCCAGCATTTT. Protein: CASRRTGSNQPQHF.